These 31 T cell receptor beta chains share one sample of origin, sequenced in a study of blood T cell repertoires in COVID-19. The method was immunoSEQ multiplex PCR; TCRdb's version includes in-frame clones alone and lacks a portion of them. The table shows about 62,000 clones, with roughly nine tenths occurring only once. The sequenced material came from peripheral blood. The receptors derive from a woman aged 60-75 years with COVID-19, enrolled during active disease.

This chain joins TRBV5-1 and TRBJ2-1; TRBD2 is a possible D gene (6 bases). The germline V and J ends were trimmed by 4 bases and 3 bases, with 20 bases remaining between them. CDR1 SGHRS and CDR2 YFSETQ come from the germline V gene. The CDR3 has 17 amino acids. CDR3 sequence (DNA): TGCGCCAGCAGCCTCGGAGCGCAGCGGGTTATCTACAATGAGCAGTTCTTC. As protein: CASSLGAQRVIYNEQFF.

V is TRBV5-1 and J is TRBJ2-7, with 8 bases fitting TRBD1. The J segment lost 5 bases and the V segment lost 1 base, leaving 8 bases of the junction unmatched. The CDR3 loop spans 15 amino acids. Germline values: CDR1 SGHRS, CDR2 YFSETQ. CDR3 DNA sequence: TGCGCCAGCAGCTTGTCCCCCGACAGGGGCCACGAGCAGTACTTC. This encodes CASSLSPDRGHEQYF.

The J gene is TRBJ1-5, the V gene TRBV7-9; D is possibly TRBD1 (6 bases). Trimming took 1 base from V and 6 from J, leaving 7 bases between them. The CDR3 covers 13 residues. Germline CDR1 reads SEHNR; CDR2 reads FQNEAQ (reference sequence). DNA for the CDR3: TGTGCCAGCAGCTTAGAAGGGGGTCAGCCCCAGCATTTT. It encodes CASSLEGGQPQHF. Combining the CDR3 with reference TRBV7-9 and TRBJ1-5 gives the whole variable domain DTGVSQNPRHKITKRGQNVTFRCDPISEHNRLYWYRQTLGQGPEFLTYFQNEAQLEKSRLLSDRFSAERPKGSFSTLEIQRTEQGDSAMYLCASSLEGGQPQHFGDGTRLSIL.

The chain couples TRBV29-1 to TRBJ1-1, with 7 bases aligning to TRBD1. CDR1 is SQVTM and CDR2 is ANQGSEA in the germline V gene. CDR3 length: 12 amino acids. After removal of 6 bases from V and 4 bases from J, the junction contained 5 bases not matched to a gene. This CDR3 is CSVITGATEAFF. In nucleotides, the CDR3 is TGCAGCGTGATCACAGGGGCCACTGAAGCTTTCTTT. The full variable domain, rest sourced from reference TRBV29-1 and TRBJ1-1, is SAVISQKPSRDICQRGTSLTIQCQVDSQVTMMFWYRQQPGQSLTLIATANQGSEATYESGFVIDKFPISRPNLTFSTLTVSNMSPEDSSIYLCSVITGATEAFFGQGTRLTVV.

The chain joins TRBV9 to TRBJ2-2; the D gene is possibly TRBD2 (5 bases). V lost 1 base to trimming and J lost 2 bases, with 12 bases between them. CDR3 length: 16 residues. Germline-derived CDR1 and CDR2 are SGDLS and YYNGEE. CDR3 amino acids: CASSVRVGINTGELFF. The CDR3 DNA is TGTGCCAGCAGCGTAAGAGTCGGGATAAACACCGGGGAGCTGTTTTTT.

The J gene is TRBJ1-5, the V gene TRBV5-6; perhaps TRBD1 as D (5 bases). Trimming left V 2 bases short and J 0 bases short, with 9 bases between. Germline V gives CDR1 SGHDT, CDR2 YYEEEE. The length of the CDR3 is 15 residues. The DNA of the CDR3 is TGTGCCAGCAGCTTCCGACAGAATAGCAATCAGCCCCAGCATTTT. It codes for CASSFRQNSNQPQHF.

The rearrangement joins TRBV7-2 to TRBJ1-1; D unresolved. The CDR3 runs to 14 residues. Trimming removed 4 bases from V and 3 bases from J, with 12 bases in between. The germline V gene has CDR1 SGHTA and CDR2 FQGNSA. The CDR3 sequence is CASSWRSGDTEAFF. CDR3 DNA sequence: TGTGCCAGCAGCTGGAGGTCCGGGGACACTGAAGCTTTCTTT.

DNA for the CDR3: TGTGCCAGCAGTCCCCCTTACCGGACACCTAGAACTCACAATCAGCCCCAGCATTTT. The encoded protein is CASSPPYRTPRTHNQPQHF. This sequence joins TRBV28 and TRBJ1-5, with D perhaps matching TRBD1 (5 bases). This CDR3 region has 19 residues. Germline values: CDR1 MDHEN, CDR2 SYDVKM. V gave up 5 bases and J gave up 3 bases, with 26 bases separating them.

This sequence joins TRBV7-2 and TRBJ1-1; 7 nucleotides line up with TRBD1. CDR1 SGHTA and CDR2 FQGNSA come from the germline V gene. Unmatched junction bases numbered 8, after V lost 1 base and J lost 6 bases. The CDR3 covers 15 residues. DNA for the CDR3: TGTGCCAGCAGCTTAGGGAGGGACAGCTTACCTGAAGCTTTCTTT. The encoded protein is CASSLGRDSLPEAFF.

This clone has only one observation. This sequence joins TRBV2 and TRBJ1-4; 8 nucleotides match TRBD1. The CDR3 loop spans 16 amino acids. With V trimmed by 6 bases and J by 1 base, 7 bases remained unmatched. Germline V gene data show CDR1 as SNHLY and CDR2 as FYNNEI. The CDR3 region is CASSSGTGQTNEKLFF. The CDR3 coding sequence is TGTGCCAGCAGCTCCGGGACAGGCCAAACTAATGAAAAACTGTTTTTT.

This sequence joins TRBV6-6 and TRBJ2-3; 14 bases line up with TRBD2. Germline V CDR1 and CDR2: MNHNY, SVGAGI (reference sequence). The V and J ends lost 6 bases and 4 bases, in that order; junction bases with no gene match: 3. The CDR3 covers 15 residues. The DNA of the CDR3 is TGTGCCAGCAGAGGGACTAGCGGGAGAGCAGATACGCAGTATTTT. Its protein product is CASRGTSGRADTQYF.

V is TRBV3-1 (or the pseudogene TRBV3-2) and J is TRBJ2-7; maybe TRBD1 (5 bases). The V end was cut by 4 bases, the J end by 2 bases, with 12 bases between. Germline CDR1 reads LGHDT; CDR2 reads YNNKEL (reference sequence). The CDR3 is made up of 14 amino acids. CDR3 protein: CASSPRVIPYEQYF. The CDR3, as DNA: TGTGCCAGCAGCCCCAGGGTAATCCCCTACGAGCAGTACTTC.

The chain employs TRBV10-3 and TRBJ2-7; possibly TRBD1 for D (6 bases). Germline V CDR1 and CDR2: ENHRY, SYGVKD. The CDR3 spans 14 residues. The V and J ends lost 5 bases and 0 bases respectively, with 11 bases between them. DNA for the CDR3: TGTGCCATCAGTTCGACAGGTTACTCCTACGAGCAGTACTTC. It encodes CAISSTGYSYEQYF.

The chain links TRBV6-2 or TRBV6-3 to TRBJ1-5; D is uncertain. V lost 2 bases and J lost 0, with 5 bases in between. The CDR3 is made up of 14 amino acids. CDR1 is MNHEY, CDR2 SVGEGT, per germline. CDR3 residues: CASSYIRSNQPQHF. In nucleotides, the CDR3 is TGTGCCAGCAGTTACATTCGTAGCAATCAGCCCCAGCATTTT.

The rearrangement links TRBV7-2 to TRBJ1-5; possible D gene TRBD1, 5 bases. The CDR3 has 13 amino acids. Germline CDR1 and CDR2: SGHTA and FQGNSA. The V and J ends lost 8 bases and 3 bases respectively, with 11 bases between them. CDR3 sequence (DNA): TGTGCCAGCGGGGCTTATAACAATCAGCCCCAGCATTTT. Translation gives CASGAYNNQPQHF.

This clone was detected a few times. The chain carries TRBV19 and TRBJ2-1, with D unresolved. The CDR3 is 14 amino acids. The V end was cut by 1 base, the J end by 2 bases, with 6 bases between. From germline, CDR1 is LNHDA and CDR2 SQIVND (reference sequence). The CDR3 spells CASSIGSTYNEQFF. The CDR3 DNA is TGTGCCAGTAGTATAGGAAGCACCTACAATGAGCAGTTCTTC. Full variable domain (rest looked up from reference TRBV19 and TRBJ2-1): DGGITQSPKYLFRKEGQNVTLSCEQNLNHDAMYWYRQDPGQGLRLIYYSQIVNDFQKGDIAEGYSVSREKKESFPLTVTSAQKNPTAFYLCASSIGSTYNEQFFGPGTRLTVL.

The chain couples TRBV18 to TRBJ2-7; perhaps TRBD1 as D (5 bases). The germline V and J ends were trimmed by 0 bases and 6 bases, with 18 bases remaining between them. Germline V gene data show CDR1 as KGHSH and CDR2 as LQKENI. The CDR3 loop spans 16 amino acids. For the CDR3, the DNA is TGTGCCAGCTCACCACCGGGAAAGGGGTCGCCTGGCGAGCAGTACTTC. Translated: CASSPPGKGSPGEQYF.

The chain combines TRBV18 with TRBJ1-4, with TRBD1 matching over 9 bases. Unmatched junction bases numbered 5, after V lost 4 bases and J lost 8 bases. Germline lookup yields CDR1 KGHSH and CDR2 LQKENI. The CDR3 length is 14 residues. The CDR3 is CASSLDRGGEKLFF. The CDR3 nucleotides read TGTGCCAGCTCACTCGACAGGGGGGGCGAAAAACTGTTTTTT.

J is TRBJ2-7 and V is TRBV9; 9 bases are shared with TRBD2. The junction had 13 bases not matched to a gene; V was cut back by 0 bases and J by 3 bases. The CDR3 runs 18 residues. Germline CDR1 SGDLS, CDR2 YYNGEE. The CDR3 reads CASSVGGAGGAGGYEQYF. Written as DNA, the CDR3 is TGTGCCAGCAGCGTAGGCGGGGCAGGAGGAGCGGGAGGCTACGAGCAGTACTTC.

The chain couples TRBV19 to TRBJ1-2; D possibly corresponds to TRBD1 (6 bases). Trimming pared 7 bases from V and 6 bases from J, leaving 15 bases between. The CDR3 runs to 13 residues. Germline lookup yields CDR1 LNHDA and CDR2 SQIVND (reference sequence). CDR3 amino acids: CASTPGQGNGYTF. DNA for the CDR3: TGTGCCAGTACCCCCGGGCAGGGGAATGGCTACACCTTC.

The chain carries TRBV28 and TRBJ1-2, with 7 bases fitting TRBD1. Germline V CDR1 and CDR2: MDHEN, SYDVKM. CDR3 size: 14 residues. Trimming took 3 bases from V and 4 from J; bases not matched to a gene: 5. CDR3 region: CASSFWDSPYGYTF. DNA for the CDR3: TGTGCCAGCAGTTTCTGGGACAGTCCCTATGGCTACACCTTC.

The V and J genes are TRBV6-2 or TRBV6-3 and TRBJ2-7; weak D call: TRBD2 (5 bases). V shed 4 bases and J shed 1 base, with 11 bases lying between them. The CDR3 has 14 residues. Per germline, CDR1 MNHEY and CDR2 SVGEGT. The DNA of the CDR3 is TGTGCCAGCAGTTTGGAGGCGGTTTCCTACGAGCAGTACTTC. Translation: CASSLEAVSYEQYF.

V gene TRBV7-9 combines with J gene TRBJ1-2; 9 bases line up with TRBD1. V lost 4 bases to trimming and J lost 10 bases; unmatched junction nucleotides: 4. This CDR3 is built from 12 residues. Germline V lookup: CDR1 SEHNR, CDR2 FQNEAQ (reference sequence). The CDR3 region is CASSSRDRAYTF. The CDR3 DNA follows: TGTGCCAGCAGCTCCCGGGACAGGGCCTACACCTTC.

This clone came up once. The rearrangement uses TRBV3-1 (or the pseudogene TRBV3-2) and TRBJ1-2, with D possibly being TRBD1 (5 bases). Germline CDR1 reads LGHDT; CDR2 reads YNNKEL (reference sequence). This CDR3 has 14 amino acids. V lost 3 bases, J lost 8 bases, and 16 bases lay in between. CDR3 amino acids: CASSQGGGVGGYTF. CDR3 coding DNA: TGTGCCAGCAGCCAGGGCGGGGGAGTTGGCGGCTACACCTTC.

V and J are TRBV11-3 and TRBJ2-3; 7 bases agree with TRBD2. CDR3 length: 15 amino acids. V trimming: 3 bases; J trimming: 2 bases; junction bases outside the gene matches: 5. Germline lookup yields CDR1 SGHNT and CDR2 YENEEA. CDR3 sequence: CASSFGTTPTDTQYF. As DNA, the CDR3 is TGTGCCAGCAGCTTTGGGACTACCCCCACAGATACGCAGTATTTT.

The chain combines TRBV4-1 with TRBJ2-2; no definite D call. The CDR3 is made up of 16 amino acids. V lost 4 bases, J lost 1 base, and 13 bases lay in between. Germline loops: CDR1 MGHRA, CDR2 YSYEKL. Here the CDR3 reads CASSPPLSRNTGELFF. CDR3 in DNA: TGCGCCAGCAGCCCTCCCTTGAGCCGGAACACCGGGGAGCTGTTTTTT.

V usage is TRBV29-1 and J usage is TRBJ1-3; 8 nucleotides match TRBD1. V trimming: 7 bases; J trimming: 0 bases; junction bases outside the gene matches: 17. The CDR3 runs to 18 residues. Germline loops: CDR1 SQVTM, CDR2 ANQGSEA. CDR3 amino acids: CSAAWGPGTGTSGNTIYF. The CDR3 DNA reads as TGCAGCGCTGCCTGGGGACCAGGGACAGGAACCTCTGGAAACACCATATATTTT.

V is TRBV6-5 and J is TRBJ2-3, with D hard to call. The CDR3 totals 14 residues. V shed 2 bases and J shed 4 bases, with 10 bases lying between them. Germline lookup yields CDR1 MNHEY and CDR2 SVGAGI. In DNA, the CDR3 is TGTGCCAGCAGTTACAACAAGAATGCAGATACGCAGTATTTT. It encodes CASSYNKNADTQYF.

The J gene is TRBJ1-2, the V gene TRBV24-1; TRBD1 might be the D (5 bases). V was pared by 10 bases and J by 3 bases, with 20 bases between. Germline CDR1 and CDR2: KGHDR and SFDVKD. The length of the CDR3 is 15 residues. CDR3 loop: CATKQQGPDDYGYTF. CDR3 DNA sequence: TGTGCCACGAAACAGCAGGGCCCCGATGACTATGGCTACACCTTC.

The chain joins TRBV7-9 to TRBJ1-5, with D possibly TRBD1 on 5 matching bases. The CDR3 runs to 14 residues. The V gene's germline CDR1 is SEHNR and CDR2 FQNEAQ (reference sequence). V lost 4 bases, J lost 1 base, and 8 bases lay in between. CDR3 residues: CASSSGGSNQPQHF. The CDR3, as DNA: TGTGCCAGCAGCTCCGGGGGGAGCAATCAGCCCCAGCATTTT.

The genes are TRBV6-2 or TRBV6-3 and TRBJ2-5, with 7 bases that match TRBD1. The CDR3 is made up of 14 amino acids. V was pared by 0 bases and J by 7 bases, with 5 bases of the junction left unmatched. Germline V gene data show CDR1 as MNHEY and CDR2 as SVGEGT. This CDR3 is CASSYSRGHGTQYF. The CDR3 DNA reads TGTGCCAGCAGTTACTCGAGGGGGCACGGGACCCAGTACTTC.